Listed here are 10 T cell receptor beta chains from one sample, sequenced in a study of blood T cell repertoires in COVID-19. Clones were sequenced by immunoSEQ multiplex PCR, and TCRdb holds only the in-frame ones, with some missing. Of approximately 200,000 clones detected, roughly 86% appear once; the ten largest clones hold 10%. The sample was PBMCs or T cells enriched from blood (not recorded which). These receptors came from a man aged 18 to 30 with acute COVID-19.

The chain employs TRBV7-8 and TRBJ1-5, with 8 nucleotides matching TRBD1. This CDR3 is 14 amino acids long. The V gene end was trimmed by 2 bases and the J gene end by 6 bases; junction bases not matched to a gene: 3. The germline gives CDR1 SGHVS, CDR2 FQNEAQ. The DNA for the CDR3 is TGTGCCAGCAGCTTACAACAGGGGGGTCAGCCCCAGCATTTT. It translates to CASSLQQGGQPQHF.

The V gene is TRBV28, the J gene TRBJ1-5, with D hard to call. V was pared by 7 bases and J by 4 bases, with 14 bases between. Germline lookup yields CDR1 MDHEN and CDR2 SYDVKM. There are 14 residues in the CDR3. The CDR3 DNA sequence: TGTGCCAGCACCCACTTTGGAGGGAATCAGCCCCAGCATTTT. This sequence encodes CASTHFGGNQPQHF. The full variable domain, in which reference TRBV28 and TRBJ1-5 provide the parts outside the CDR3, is DVKVTQSSRYLVKRTGEKVFLECVQDMDHENMFWYRQDPGLGLRLIYFSYDVKMKEKGDIPEGYSVSREKKERFSLILESASTNQTSMYLCASTHFGGNQPQHFGDGTRLSIL.

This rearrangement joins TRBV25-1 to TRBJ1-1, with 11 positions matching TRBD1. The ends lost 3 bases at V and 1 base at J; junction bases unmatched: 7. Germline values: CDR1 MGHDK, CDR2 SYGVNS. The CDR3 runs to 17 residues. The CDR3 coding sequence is TGTGCCAGCAGTGATCTGTCCGGGACAGGGGGGAACACTGAAGCTTTCTTT. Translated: CASSDLSGTGGNTEAFF.

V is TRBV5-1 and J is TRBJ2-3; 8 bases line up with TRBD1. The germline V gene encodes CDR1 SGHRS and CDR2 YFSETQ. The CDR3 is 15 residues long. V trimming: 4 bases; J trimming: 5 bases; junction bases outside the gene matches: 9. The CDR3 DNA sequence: TGCGCCAGCAGCCCGAGGGTACAGGGGGAAGATACGCAGTATTTT. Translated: CASSPRVQGEDTQYF.

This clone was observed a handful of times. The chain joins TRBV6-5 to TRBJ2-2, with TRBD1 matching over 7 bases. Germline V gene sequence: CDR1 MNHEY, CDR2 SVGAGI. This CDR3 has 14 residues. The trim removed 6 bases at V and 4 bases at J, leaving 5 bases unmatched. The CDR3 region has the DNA TGTGCCAGCAGGGGACAGTACCGCACCGGGGAGCTGTTTTTT. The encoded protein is CASRGQYRTGELFF.

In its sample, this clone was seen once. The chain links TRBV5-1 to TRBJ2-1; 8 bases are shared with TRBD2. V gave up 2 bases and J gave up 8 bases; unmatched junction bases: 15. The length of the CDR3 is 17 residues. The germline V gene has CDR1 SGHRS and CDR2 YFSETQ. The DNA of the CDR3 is TGCGCCAGCAGCTTCGGGACTAGAGATCCTATGGGCGATGAGCAGTTCTTC. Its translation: CASSFGTRDPMGDEQFF.

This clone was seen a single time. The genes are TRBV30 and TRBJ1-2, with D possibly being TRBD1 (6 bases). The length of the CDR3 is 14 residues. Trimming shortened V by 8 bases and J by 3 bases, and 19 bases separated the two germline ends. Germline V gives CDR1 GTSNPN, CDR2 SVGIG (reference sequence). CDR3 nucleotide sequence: TGTGCCGGTCCTGCCACAGGGACGGACTATGGCTACACCTTC. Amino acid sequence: CAGPATGTDYGYTF.

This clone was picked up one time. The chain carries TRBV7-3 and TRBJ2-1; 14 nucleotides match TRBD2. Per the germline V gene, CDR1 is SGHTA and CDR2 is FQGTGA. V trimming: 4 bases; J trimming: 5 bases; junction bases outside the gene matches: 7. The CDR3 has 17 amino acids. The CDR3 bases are TGTGCCAGCAGCTCACCTGGACTAGCGGGAGGTGACAATGAGCAGTTCTTC. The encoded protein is CASSSPGLAGGDNEQFF.

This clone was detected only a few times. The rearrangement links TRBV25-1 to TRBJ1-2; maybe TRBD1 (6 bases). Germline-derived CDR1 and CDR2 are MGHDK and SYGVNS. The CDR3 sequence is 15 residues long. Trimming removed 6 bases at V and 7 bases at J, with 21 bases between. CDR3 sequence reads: CASSLHNGGAGGYTF. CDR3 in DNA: TGTGCCAGCAGCCTCCATAACGGGGGGGCTGGTGGCTACACCTTC.

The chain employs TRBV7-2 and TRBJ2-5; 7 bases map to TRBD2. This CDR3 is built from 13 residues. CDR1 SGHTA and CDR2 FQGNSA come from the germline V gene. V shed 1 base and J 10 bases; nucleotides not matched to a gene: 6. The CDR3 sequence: CASSLEPRGSQYF. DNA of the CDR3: TGTGCCAGCAGCTTAGAACCCCGCGGGAGCCAGTACTTC. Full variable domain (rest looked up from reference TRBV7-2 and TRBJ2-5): GAGVSQSPSNKVTEKGKDVELRCDPISGHTALYWYRQSLGQGLEFLIYFQGNSAPDKSGLPSDRFSAERTGGSVSTLTIQRTQQEDSAVYLCASSLEPRGSQYFGPGTRLLVL.